The 21 T cell receptor beta chains given below trace back to one sample, sequenced in a study of control samples from healthy donors and cancer patients. Here immunoSEQ multiplex PCR was the method, and the copy in TCRdb shows in-frame clones only, minus some. The sample consists of roughly 400,000 clones, roughly 90% of them appearing once. The sequencing sample was made of PBMCs. These receptors all stem from a man aged 40-49 years with head and neck cancer.

On this clone itself: The sample holds other DNA sequences that translate to the same CDR3. CDR3 region: CASSYLGQGGTGELFF. Here the CDR3 DNA reads TGTGCCAGCAGTTACCTTGGACAGGGGGGAACCGGGGAGCTGTTTTTT. V usage is TRBV6-5 and J usage is TRBJ2-2; 10 nucleotides align to TRBD1. The germline V gene encodes CDR1 MNHEY and CDR2 SVGAGI. V shed 2 bases, J shed 5 bases, and the junction held 5 bases outside the gene matches. The length of the CDR3 is 16 residues.

This clone was counted a few times. The V gene is TRBV28, the J gene TRBJ2-3, with 7 positions matching TRBD2. Losses at the gene ends were 4 bases for V and 2 bases for J; bases not matched to a gene: 12. This CDR3 region has 17 residues. Germline assignment: CDR1 MDHEN and CDR2 SYDVKM. For the CDR3, the DNA is TGTGCCAGCAGTTCACCCTTTGGGCTAGCGGACACAGATACGCAGTATTTT. Translating gives CASSSPFGLADTDTQYF.

The V call is TRBV5-1, the J call TRBJ2-7, with unresolved D. The CDR3 contains 12 residues. The V and J ends lost 4 bases and 3 bases respectively, with 8 bases between them. Germline V CDR1 and CDR2: SGHRS, YFSETQ. This chain's CDR3 is CASSRPRYEQYF. For the CDR3, the DNA is TGCGCCAGCAGCAGGCCCCGCTACGAGCAGTACTTC.

The V and J genes are TRBV24-1 and TRBJ2-2, with 16 nucleotides matching TRBD2. Germline trimming cut 3 bases from V and 6 bases from J; bases unmatched to any gene: 6. The CDR3 has 18 residues. Per germline, CDR1 KGHDR and CDR2 SFDVKD. The CDR3 loop is CATSDPPGLAGGAGELFF. CDR3 sequence (DNA): TGTGCCACCAGTGATCCGCCGGGACTAGCGGGGGGGGCCGGGGAGCTGTTTTTT.

The chain uses TRBV7-2 and TRBJ2-3, with TRBD2 matching over 9 bases. V trimming: 3 bases; J trimming: 4 bases; junction bases outside the gene matches: 5. The CDR3 length is 15 residues. Germline CDR1 is SGHTA and CDR2 is FQGNSA. The CDR3 is CASSLSSGRSDTQYF. In DNA form, the CDR3 reads TGTGCCAGCAGCTTGAGTAGCGGGAGATCAGATACGCAGTATTTT.

The rearrangement joins TRBV7-3 to TRBJ2-1; a possible D gene is TRBD2 (6 bases). Trimming left V 1 base short and J 7 bases short, with 20 bases between. The V gene's germline CDR1 is SGHTA and CDR2 FQGTGA. The CDR3 has 17 amino acids. The CDR3 loop is CASSLNPPGLNPNEQFF. The CDR3 DNA sequence: TGTGCCAGCAGCTTAAACCCCCCGGGACTCAACCCAAATGAGCAGTTCTTC.

The chain joins TRBV27 to TRBJ2-1; possibly TRBD2 for D (6 bases). This CDR3 is 15 amino acids long. Germline V lookup: CDR1 MNHEY, CDR2 SMNVEV (reference sequence). V shed 4 bases and J shed 6 bases, with 16 bases lying between them. The CDR3 here is CASSSAGTPSNEQFF. For the CDR3, the DNA is TGTGCCAGCAGTTCCGCCGGGACTCCATCCAATGAGCAGTTCTTC.

The chain carries TRBV5-1 and TRBJ2-2; no reliable D call. Trimming stripped 3 bases from V and 0 bases from J, with 3 bases between. The length of the CDR3 is 13 residues. CDR1 and CDR2 (germline): SGHRS, YFSETQ. The CDR3 region has the DNA TGCGCCAGCAGCTCTGCGAACACCGGGGAGCTGTTTTTT. Its translation: CASSSANTGELFF.

This chain links TRBV14 with TRBJ2-5; D gene uncertain. Looked up from germline, CDR1 is SGHDN and CDR2 is FVKESK. This CDR3 contains 12 residues. V gave up 2 bases and J gave up 6 bases, with 7 bases separating them. The CDR3 DNA sequence: TGTGCCAGCAGCCAAAGTCTAAAGACCCAGTACTTC. Its protein product is CASSQSLKTQYF.

The V gene is TRBV7-6, the J gene TRBJ2-7, with TRBD2 as a possible D gene (6 bases). The CDR3 totals 15 residues. Germline CDR1 and CDR2: SGHVS and FNYEAQ. Trimming cost V 5 bases and J 1 base, with 15 bases left between them. CDR3 sequence reads: CASSPAVGGSYEQYF. The CDR3 region has the DNA TGTGCCAGCAGCCCCGCGGTGGGGGGATCCTACGAGCAGTACTTC.

The rearrangement uses TRBV28 and TRBJ2-7, with 9 bases fitting TRBD1. V lost 6 bases to trimming and J lost 0 bases; unmatched junction nucleotides: 3. The CDR3 totals 14 residues. The germline V gene encodes CDR1 MDHEN and CDR2 SYDVKM. CDR3 bases: TGTGCCAGCAGCGGACAGGGGCCCTCCTACGAGCAGTACTTC. Its protein product is CASSGQGPSYEQYF.

With regard to this clone: The junction departs from germline at one end; a sequencing error may be responsible. The J gene is TRBJ1-2, the V gene TRBV5-5; TRBD1 might be the D (5 bases). The length of the CDR3 is 13 residues. In germline, CDR1 is SGHKS, CDR2 YYEKEE (reference sequence). The CDR3 DNA follows: TGTGCCAGCAGCTTGGCGGACGCAGGGCGATCCTCCTTC. It codes for CASSLADAGRSSF. The whole variable domain, remainder taken from reference TRBV5-5 and TRBJ1-2, is DAGVTQSPTHLIKTRGQQVTLRCSPISGHKSVSWYQQVLGQGPQFIFQYYEKEERGRGNFPDRFSARQFPNYSSELNVNALLLGDSALYLCASSLADAGRSSFGSGTRLTVV.

The genes are TRBV19 and TRBJ1-1; D might be TRBD1 (6 bases). CDR1 LNHDA and CDR2 SQIVND come from the germline V gene (reference sequence). This CDR3 is built from 15 residues. V was clipped by 3 bases and J by 1 base, with 12 bases between them. CDR3 DNA: TGTGCCAGTAGTATCCCCGGACAGAAGAACACTGAAGCTTTCTTT. Protein: CASSIPGQKNTEAFF.

This chain joins TRBV5-1 and TRBJ2-4, with 7 nucleotides matching TRBD2. The trim removed 0 bases at V and 2 bases at J, leaving 5 bases unmatched. The CDR3 contains 16 residues. The germline gives CDR1 SGHRS, CDR2 YFSETQ. The CDR3 DNA reads as TGCGCCAGCAGCTTGGAGGGAGGGTTATCCAAAAACATTCAGTACTTC. Its protein product is CASSLEGGLSKNIQYF.

The DNA of the CDR3 is TGTGCCACCAGCACCGGGACAGGGGGCTCCTCGAGGGAGCAGTACTTC. This codes for CATSTGTGGSSREQYF. The genes are TRBV15 and TRBJ2-7, with 12 positions matching TRBD1. The CDR3 contains 16 residues. V shed 4 bases and J 7 bases; nucleotides not matched to a gene: 11. From germline, CDR1 is LNHNV and CDR2 YYDKDF (reference sequence).

The chain couples TRBV18 to TRBJ1-1; perhaps TRBD1 as D (6 bases). The CDR3 consists of 15 residues. Trimming stripped 1 base from V and 6 bases from J, with 15 bases between. The germline V gene has CDR1 KGHSH and CDR2 LQKENI. CDR3 coding DNA: TGTGCCAGCTCACCACAGGGGGGGATTGGGGCTGAAGCTTTCTTT. Its protein product is CASSPQGGIGAEAFF. The variable domain in full, with the rest retrieved from reference TRBV18 and TRBJ1-1, is NAGVMQNPRHLVRRRGQEARLRCSPMKGHSHVYWYRQLPEEGLKFMVYLQKENIIDESGMPKERFSAEFPKEGPSILRIQQVVRGDSAAYFCASSPQGGIGAEAFFGQGTRLTVV.

The V gene is TRBV30, the J gene TRBJ1-3, with D possibly TRBD1 on 6 matching bases. The CDR3 totals 14 residues. Trimming cost V 0 bases and J 2 bases, with 8 bases left between them. The germline V gene has CDR1 GTSNPN and CDR2 SVGIG (reference sequence). For the CDR3, the DNA is TGTGCCTGGAGTGTCGCAGGGGCTGGAAACACCATATATTTT. It specifies CAWSVAGAGNTIYF.

This chain joins TRBV7-2 and TRBJ1-1; unclear D gene. The CDR3 is 13 amino acids. The germline V gene encodes CDR1 SGHTA and CDR2 FQGNSA. V lost 1 base and J 2 bases, leaving 5 bases between the germline ends. The CDR3 sequence is CASSLVGNTEAFF. For the CDR3, the DNA is TGTGCCAGCAGCTTAGTGGGTAACACTGAAGCTTTCTTT.

J is TRBJ2-1 and V is TRBV6-2 or TRBV6-3, with 7 bases that match TRBD1. Germline values: CDR1 MNHEY, CDR2 SVGEGT. The CDR3 loop spans 14 amino acids. Trimming cost V 5 bases and J 1 base; bases outside gene matches: 2. In nucleotides, the CDR3 is TGTGCCAGCAGTCACAGGGGTTCCTACAATGAGCAGTTCTTC. Its translation: CASSHRGSYNEQFF.

The V call is TRBV5-6, the J call TRBJ2-7; no clear D. V lost 4 bases and J 0 bases, leaving 17 bases between the germline ends. CDR3 length equals 16 residues. Germline loops: CDR1 SGHDT, CDR2 YYEEEE. The chain's CDR3 is CASSPNSFPSSYEQYF. CDR3 coding DNA: TGTGCCAGCAGCCCCAACTCGTTTCCAAGCTCCTACGAGCAGTACTTC.

The rearrangement joins TRBV7-2 to TRBJ2-3; the match to TRBD1 covers 8 bases. The CDR3 totals 15 residues. V lost 1 base and J lost 6; bases outside the gene matches: 6. From germline, CDR1 is SGHTA and CDR2 FQGNSA. CDR3 DNA sequence: TGTGCCAGCAGCTTAGGAGGACAGGGTGGCGATACGCAGTATTTT. Translation: CASSLGGQGGDTQYF.